This entry lists 9 T cell receptor beta chains sequenced from one sample in a study of T cell responses to AZD1222 COVID-19 vaccine. Sequencing was performed with immunoSEQ multiplex PCR; in TCRdb, only in-frame clones are kept and a portion is missing. The sample includes approximately 110,000 clones, 80% to 90% seen only once; the top ten take around 7.7%. Sample: peripheral blood, taken on day 0 of AZD1222 vaccination. These receptors were collected from an adult in good health.

This sequence joins TRBV3-1 (or the pseudogene TRBV3-2) and TRBJ2-5; D is tentatively TRBD1 or TRBD2 (5 bases each). V lost 4 bases, J lost 4 bases, and 10 bases lay in between. CDR1 and CDR2 (germline): LGHDT, YNNKEL (reference sequence). This CDR3 region has 13 residues. The CDR3 region has the DNA TGTGCCAGCAGCCCAGGGACGGGAGAGACCCAGTACTTC. Translation gives CASSPGTGETQYF.

This CDR3 reads CASSQVDRTGNTIYF. For the CDR3, the DNA is TGCGCCAGCAGCCAAGTGGACAGGACTGGAAACACCATATATTTT. The J gene is TRBJ1-3, the V gene TRBV4-1; 7 positions match TRBD1. The V gene's germline CDR1 is MGHRA and CDR2 YSYEKL. The CDR3 has 15 residues. The ends lost 1 base at V and 2 bases at J; junction bases unmatched: 2.

This clone appeared many times. The genes are TRBV30 and TRBJ2-7; 10 bases agree with TRBD2. Per the germline V gene, CDR1 is GTSNPN and CDR2 is SVGIG (reference sequence). V shed 2 bases, J shed 2 bases, and the junction held 12 bases outside the gene matches. This CDR3 spans 17 amino acids. The CDR3 spells CAWSRPPRLAGTYEQYF. CDR3 nucleotides: TGTGCCTGGAGTCGACCGCCCAGACTAGCGGGTACCTACGAGCAGTACTTC.

The chain joins TRBV7-9 to TRBJ1-6; TRBD1 matches at 10 bases. The germline CDR1 and CDR2 sequences are SEHNR and FQNEAQ (reference sequence). With 3 bases clipped from V and 10 bases from J, the junction kept 9 bases outside the gene matches. This CDR3 contains 16 residues. The CDR3 is CASSLLTGGRDSPLHF. CDR3 sequence (DNA): TGTGCCAGCAGCTTGCTGACAGGGGGCCGAGACTCACCCCTCCACTTT. The variable domain in full, completed from reference TRBV7-9 and TRBJ1-6, reads DTGVSQNPRHKITKRGQNVTFRCDPISEHNRLYWYRQTLGQGPEFLTYFQNEAQLEKSRLLSDRFSAERPKGSFSTLEIQRTEQGDSAMYLCASSLLTGGRDSPLHFGNGTRLTVT.

The gene calls are TRBV30 and TRBJ1-1, with unresolved D. This CDR3 has 13 amino acids. Trimming left V 4 bases short and J 2 bases short, with 11 bases between. The germline V gene encodes CDR1 GTSNPN and CDR2 SVGIG (reference sequence). Here the CDR3 reads CAWNRAVNTEAFF. The CDR3 region has the DNA TGTGCCTGGAACCGGGCCGTCAACACTGAAGCTTTCTTT.

This chain links TRBV18 with TRBJ1-5; D perhaps matches TRBD1 (5 bases). The V end lost 3 bases, the J end lost 11 bases, and 20 bases lay between the germline ends. The CDR3 is made up of 15 amino acids. Germline V gene lookup returns CDR1 KGHSH and CDR2 LQKENI. CDR3: CASSPRDGQTSAQHF. For the CDR3, the DNA is TGTGCCAGCTCACCCCGGGACGGCCAGACAAGTGCCCAGCATTTT.

The chain employs TRBV11-2 and TRBJ2-1; TRBD1 aligns across 9 bases. The CDR3 loop spans 15 amino acids. V dropped 4 bases and J dropped 1; count of bases not matched to a gene: 2. Germline assignment: CDR1 SGHAT and CDR2 FQNNGV. The CDR3 loop reads CASSSDRGSYNEQFF. The CDR3 nucleotides are TGTGCCAGCAGCTCGGACAGGGGTTCCTACAATGAGCAGTTCTTC.

This chain links TRBV4-3 with TRBJ2-3, with D perhaps matching TRBD2 (5 bases). The length of the CDR3 is 18 residues. Germline assignment: CDR1 LGHNA and CDR2 YSLEER. Trimming removed 1 base at V and 0 bases at J, with 17 bases between. The CDR3 region is CASSQGVPAAPSTDTQYF. The CDR3 region has the DNA TGCGCCAGCAGCCAAGGGGTCCCAGCGGCCCCGAGCACAGATACGCAGTATTTT.

This chain links TRBV7-9 with TRBJ2-7, with 9 bases lining up with TRBD1. Germline V gene sequence: CDR1 SEHNR, CDR2 FQNEAQ (reference sequence). V trimming: 5 bases; J trimming: 5 bases; junction bases outside the gene matches: 10. The CDR3 sequence is 15 residues long. For the CDR3, the DNA is TGTGCCAGCAGCCCGATCAGGGACAGGGTCAACGAGCAGTACTTC. Translation: CASSPIRDRVNEQYF.